Shown below are 17 T cell receptor beta chains from a single sample sequenced in a study of monozygotic twins with inflammatory bowel disease. One entry per CDR3 protein, without DNA, is what TCRdb gives after re-calling the 5' RACE reads. Its clone listing holds 310,000 or so distinct CDR3 sequences. The specimen sequenced was blood. These receptors originate from a human donor with ulcerative colitis or Crohn's disease, or a healthy co-twin of an affected twin (not recorded which).

The V gene is TRBV19, the J gene TRBJ1-1; TCRdb's D call of TRBD1 is untestable without DNA. CDR1 is LNHDA, CDR2 SQIVND, per germline (reference sequence). CDR3 length equals 14 residues. The CDR3 loop reads CASSIRQGGTEAFF. The full variable domain, rest sourced from reference TRBV19 and TRBJ1-1, is DGGITQSPKYLFRKEGQNVTLSCEQNLNHDAMYWYRQDPGQGLRLIYYSQIVNDFQKGDIAEGYSVSREKKESFPLTVTSAQKNPTAFYLCASSIRQGGTEAFFGQGTRLTVV.

This chain joins TRBV20-1 and TRBJ1-1. Germline V gene data show CDR1 as DFQATT and CDR2 as SNEGSKA (reference sequence). The CDR3 extends over 14 amino acids. This CDR3 is CSARDNRGNTEAFF.

The rearrangement uses TRBV18 and TRBJ2-5. The CDR3 consists of 13 residues. Germline V gives CDR1 KGHSH, CDR2 LQKENI. This chain's CDR3 is CASSPEVQETQYF. Supplemented by reference TRBV18 and TRBJ2-5, the full variable domain reads NAGVMQNPRHLVRRRGQEARLRCSPMKGHSHVYWYRQLPEEGLKFMVYLQKENIIDESGMPKERFSAEFPKEGPSILRIQQVVRGDSAAYFCASSPEVQETQYFGPGTRLLVL.

V usage is TRBV5-1 and J usage is TRBJ2-2; TCRdb selects TRBD2, and the lack of DNA leaves this call unchecked. CDR3 size: 15 residues. CDR1 is SGHRS, CDR2 YFSETQ, per germline. CDR3 sequence: CASRGGGSNTGELFF.

This chain connects TRBV7-9 to TRBJ1-6; the TCRdb call, TRBD1, lacks DNA for checking. Germline CDR1 and CDR2: SEHNR and FQNEAQ (reference sequence). The CDR3 has 17 residues. The CDR3 region is CASSSSSTGPGDSPLHF.

The gene calls are TRBV19 and TRBJ1-1. CDR3 length: 13 amino acids. Germline-derived CDR1 and CDR2 are LNHDA and SQIVND (reference sequence). The chain's CDR3 is CASSAQPNTEAFF. Complete variable domain (other parts from reference TRBV19 and TRBJ1-1): DGGITQSPKYLFRKEGQNVTLSCEQNLNHDAMYWYRQDPGQGLRLIYYSQIVNDFQKGDIAEGYSVSREKKESFPLTVTSAQKNPTAFYLCASSAQPNTEAFFGQGTRLTVV.

J is TRBJ2-5 and V is TRBV27; lacking DNA, the TRBD1 call made by TCRdb goes unchecked. Germline V gene lookup returns CDR1 MNHEY and CDR2 SMNVEV (reference sequence). The CDR3 consists of 14 residues. The CDR3 sequence: CASSLIDRLETQYF.

The chain has TRBV21-1 and TRBJ2-2; the TCRdb D gene call, TRBD2, has no DNA to confirm it. TRBV21-1 is a pseudogene segment. The CDR3 sequence is 23 residues long. CDR3 residues: CASSKLLWVPSGGPGLNTGELFF.

The V gene is TRBV7-9, the J gene TRBJ1-1; TCRdb lists TRBD1, though no DNA is available to test this call. Germline assignment: CDR1 SEHNR and CDR2 FQNEAQ (reference sequence). This CDR3 has 13 residues. The CDR3 here is CASSLERQGEAFF.

The chain combines TRBV11-2 with TRBJ2-3. Germline V lookup: CDR1 SGHAT, CDR2 FQNNGV. This CDR3 spans 16 amino acids. The CDR3 region is CASSPSLAASTDTQYF.

This rearrangement joins TRBV5-1 to TRBJ2-7; the TRBD1 assignment by TCRdb is unverifiable without DNA. This CDR3 spans 13 amino acids. Per the germline V gene, CDR1 is SGHRS and CDR2 is YFSETQ. The CDR3 sequence is CASSIRVPYEQYF.

The chain couples TRBV20-1 to TRBJ2-7; the TRBD2 assignment by TCRdb is unverifiable without DNA. Per the germline V gene, CDR1 is DFQATT and CDR2 is SNEGSKA (reference sequence). The CDR3 has 11 residues. CDR3 in amino acids: CSATGEGEQYF.

V is TRBV29-1 and J is TRBJ2-7. This CDR3 has 12 residues. Germline V lookup: CDR1 SQVTM, CDR2 ANQGSEA. CDR3 sequence: CSVVGVRYEQYF.

The V call is TRBV13, the J call TRBJ2-7; there is no DNA to check the TCRdb D call of TRBD1. In germline, CDR1 is PRHDT, CDR2 FYEKMQ (reference sequence). CDR3 length equals 16 residues. This chain's CDR3 is CASSIWTGRGSYEQYF.

This rearrangement joins TRBV20-1 to TRBJ2-1; checking the TCRdb D call of TRBD1 is not possible without DNA. The CDR3 runs 16 residues. CDR1 is DFQATT, CDR2 SNEGSKA, per germline (reference sequence). CDR3 sequence: CSARDPGGGSYNEQFF.

V usage is TRBV28 and J usage is TRBJ1-2; lacking DNA, the TRBD1 call made by TCRdb goes unchecked. CDR1 and CDR2 from the germline V gene are MDHEN and SYDVKM. The CDR3 extends over 17 amino acids. CDR3 amino acids: CASSLVTPGARLYGYTF.

This chain joins TRBV7-6 and TRBJ2-7; TCRdb lists TRBD2, though no DNA is available to test this call. The CDR3 is 17 residues long. Germline-derived CDR1 and CDR2 are SGHVS and FNYEAQ. CDR3: CASSFSWREGPLGEQYF.